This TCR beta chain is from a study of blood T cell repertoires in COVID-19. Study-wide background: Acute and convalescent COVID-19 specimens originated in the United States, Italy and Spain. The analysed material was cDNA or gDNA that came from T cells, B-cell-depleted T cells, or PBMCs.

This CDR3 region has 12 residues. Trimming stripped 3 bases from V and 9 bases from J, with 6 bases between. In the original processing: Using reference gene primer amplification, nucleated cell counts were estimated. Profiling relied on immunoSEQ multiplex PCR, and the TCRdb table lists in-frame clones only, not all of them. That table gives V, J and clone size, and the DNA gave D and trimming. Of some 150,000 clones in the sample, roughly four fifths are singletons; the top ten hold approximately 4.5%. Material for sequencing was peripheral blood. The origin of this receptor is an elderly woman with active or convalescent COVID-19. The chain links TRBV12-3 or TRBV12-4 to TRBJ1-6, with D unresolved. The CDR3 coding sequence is TGTGCCAGCAGTTTTTCGTTTTCACCCCTCCACTTT. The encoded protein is CASSFSFSPLHF.